This T cell receptor (beta chain) was retrieved from a study of cytomegalovirus exposure and HLA in healthy donors. General study points: Sequence variants that were highly shared formed a cluster that was likely a sequencing artifact. In an earlier analysis, productive rearrangement rates for most beta V segments clustered near 87% or 30%.

This clone was found once. Its cognate antigen is unknown. CDR1 MNHEY and CDR2 SVGAGI come from the germline V gene. The V gene lost 3 bases and the J gene lost 7 bases, with 7 bases spanning the gap. The CDR3 extends over 13 amino acids. The study ran its PCR with 60 Vbeta and 13 Jbeta primers. Measured with immunoSEQ multiplex PCR; TCRdb has only the in-frame clones, and not every one. The table records 150,000 or so clones, roughly 78% of them present only once. The receptor was derived from a man in his forties or fifties in good health and CMV-seropositive. The chain is built from TRBV6-5 and TRBJ1-6; D not certain. Specimen: PBMCs. CDR3 sequence reads: CASSYKMNSPLHF. CDR3 DNA sequence: TGTGCCAGCAGTTATAAAATGAATTCACCCCTCCACTTT.